The clone carrying this T cell receptor beta chain is a singleton in its sample. The protocol was immunoSEQ multiplex PCR, while the TCRdb copy is restricted to in-frame clones and leaves out a portion. The sample includes approximately 70,000 clones, approximately 91% of them seen just once. V lost 5 bases, J lost 3 bases, and 7 bases stayed unmatched. The germline gives CDR1 MDHEN, CDR2 SYDVKM. The CDR3 runs 14 residues. The data originate from a study of OX40 agonist ivuxolimab in advanced cancers. Study details: Participants, approximately 81% male, averaged about 56 years of age, ranging from roughly 23 to 90.

The origin of this receptor is an adult with an advanced solid tumor such as melanoma, head and neck, liver or kidney cancer. Sequencing was performed on CD4+ or CD8+ T cells sorted from blood, taken in a trial of the OX40 agonist ivuxolimab. V usage is TRBV28 and J usage is TRBJ2-7, with 7 bases lining up with TRBD1. This chain's CDR3 is CASSTGQRRYEQYF. Written as DNA, the CDR3 is TGTGCCAGCAGTACGGGACAGCGACGCTACGAGCAGTACTTC.